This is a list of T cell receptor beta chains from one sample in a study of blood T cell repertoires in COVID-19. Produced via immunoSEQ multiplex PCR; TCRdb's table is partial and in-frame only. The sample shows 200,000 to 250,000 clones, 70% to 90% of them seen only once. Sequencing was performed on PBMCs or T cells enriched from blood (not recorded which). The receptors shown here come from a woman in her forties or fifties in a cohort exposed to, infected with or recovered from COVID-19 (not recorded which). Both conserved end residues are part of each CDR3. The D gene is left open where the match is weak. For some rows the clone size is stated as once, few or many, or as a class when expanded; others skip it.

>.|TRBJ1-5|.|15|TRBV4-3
TGCGCCAGCAGCCAAGATACCGGGGGGGATCAGCCCCAGCATTTT
CASSQDTGGDQPQHF
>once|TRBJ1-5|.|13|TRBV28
TGTGCCAGCAGGGACACAAACAATCAGCCCCAGCATTTT
CASRDTNNQPQHF
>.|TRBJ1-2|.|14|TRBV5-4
TGTGCCAGCAGCCCGCAGGGCCCGATCTATGGCTACACCTTC
CASSPQGPIYGYTF
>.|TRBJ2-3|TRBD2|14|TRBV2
TGTGCCAACAAGGGACTAGTGAACACAGATACGCAGTATTTT
CANKGLVNTDTQYF
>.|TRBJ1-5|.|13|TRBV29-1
TGCAGCGTTGGGGCAGGGCTCAATCAGCCCCAGCATTTT
CSVGAGLNQPQHF
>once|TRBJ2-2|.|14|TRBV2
TGTGCCAGCAGACTGGACAGGAACACCGGGGAGCTGTTTTTT
CASRLDRNTGELFF
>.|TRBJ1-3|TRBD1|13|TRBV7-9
TGTGCCAGCAGCCAGACAGGGACGGACACCATATATTTT
CASSQTGTDTIYF
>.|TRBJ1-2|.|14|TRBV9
TGTGCCAGCAGCGTAGCCGCAAACAGAGATGGCTACACCTTC
CASSVAANRDGYTF
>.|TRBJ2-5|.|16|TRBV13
TGTGCCAGCAGCTTCGGATGGCGGGGCACCGGGGAGACCCAGTACTTC
CASSFGWRGTGETQYF
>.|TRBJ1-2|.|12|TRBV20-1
TGCAGTGCTAGTGTATATGGGGGCGGCTACACCTTC
CSASVYGGGYTF
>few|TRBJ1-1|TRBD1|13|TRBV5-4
TGTGCCAGCAGCTTTCAGGGGGCCAGAGAAGCTTTCTTT
CASSFQGAREAFF
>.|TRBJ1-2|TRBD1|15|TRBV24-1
TGTGCCACCAGTGATCCGGGACAGGGGAATGATGGCTACACCTTC
CATSDPGQGNDGYTF
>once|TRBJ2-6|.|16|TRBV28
TGTGCCAGCAGTCTAACCTGGGGAGGTGGGGCCAACGTCCTGACTTTC
CASSLTWGGGANVLTF
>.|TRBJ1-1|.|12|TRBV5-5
TGTGCCAGCAGCTTGGTAGAGACTGAAGCTTTCTTT
CASSLVETEAFF
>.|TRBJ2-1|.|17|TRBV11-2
TGTGCCAGCAACTCCCCCAGCACCCAGGACTACTACAATGAGCAGTTCTTC
CASNSPSTQDYYNEQFF
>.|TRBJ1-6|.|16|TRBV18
TGTGCCAGCTCACCAACGGGGGAAACCTATAATTCACCCCTCCACTTT
CASSPTGETYNSPLHF
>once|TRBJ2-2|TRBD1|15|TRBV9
TGTGCCAGCAGCGGCCGGGACAGGGGCACCGGGGAGCTGTTTTTT
CASSGRDRGTGELFF
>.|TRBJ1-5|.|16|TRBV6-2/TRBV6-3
TGTGCCAGCAGTTACTCGGGACAAGTTAGCAATCAGCCCCAGCATTTT
CASSYSGQVSNQPQHF
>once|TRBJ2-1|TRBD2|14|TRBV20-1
TGCAGTGCTAGTTCTAGCGGGGGATGGAATGAGCAGTTCTTC
CSASSSGGWNEQFF
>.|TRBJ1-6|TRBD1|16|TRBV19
TGTGCCAGTAGTACCCCTCCGGGACAGGGGATTTCACCCCTCCACTTT
CASSTPPGQGISPLHF
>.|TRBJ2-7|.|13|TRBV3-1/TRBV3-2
TGTGCCAGCTCCAGGGGTAGCTCCTACGAGCAGTACTTC
CASSRGSSYEQYF
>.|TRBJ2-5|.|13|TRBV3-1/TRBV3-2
TGTGCCAGCAGCCAAGCGGGGGATGAGACCCAGTACTTC
CASSQAGDETQYF
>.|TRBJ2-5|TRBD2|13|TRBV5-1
TGCGCCAGCAGCCCGCGGGAGCGAGAGACCCAGTACTTC
CASSPRERETQYF
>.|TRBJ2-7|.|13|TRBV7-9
TGTGTCAGCCAGCGTGGAGGGGCCTACGAGCAGTACTTC
CVSQRGGAYEQYF
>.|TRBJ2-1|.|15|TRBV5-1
TGCGCCAGCAGCTTGGCCTACGAGTCCTACAATGAGCAGTTCTTC
CASSLAYESYNEQFF
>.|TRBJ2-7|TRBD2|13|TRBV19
TGTGCCAGTAGTAGGCTAGCGGGGTACGAGCAGTACTTC
CASSRLAGYEQYF
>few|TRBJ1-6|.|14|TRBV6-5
TGTGCCAGCCGAAAGGACTCTGGGGTTTCACCCCTCCACTTT
CASRKDSGVSPLHF
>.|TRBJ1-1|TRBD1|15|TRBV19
TGTGCCAGTAGACCATTGGACAGGGTTTACACTGAAGCTTTCTTT
CASRPLDRVYTEAFF
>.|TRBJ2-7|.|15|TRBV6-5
TGTGCCAGCAGCACCACTAGGCCTGGGGTTTCCGAGCAGTACTTC
CASSTTRPGVSEQYF
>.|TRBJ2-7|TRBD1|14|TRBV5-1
TGCGCCAGCAGCGCACCGGGACAGGTACTCGAGCAGTACTTC
CASSAPGQVLEQYF
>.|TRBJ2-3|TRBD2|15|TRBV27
TGTGCCAGCAGTTTCGGGCTAGCGGTCCTGGATACGCAGTATTTT
CASSFGLAVLDTQYF
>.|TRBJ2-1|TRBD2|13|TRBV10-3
TGTGCCCTCGGACTAGCGGCCAACAATGAGCAGTTCTTC
CALGLAANNEQFF
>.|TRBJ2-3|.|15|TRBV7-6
TGTGCCAGCAGCCCCGGGGGGCGGGGCGGGGATACGCAGTATTTT
CASSPGGRGGDTQYF
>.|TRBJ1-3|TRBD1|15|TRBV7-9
TGTGCCAGCAGTTCCTCAGGGGGCCCTGGAAACACCATATATTTT
CASSSSGGPGNTIYF
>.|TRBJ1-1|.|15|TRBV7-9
TGTGCCAGCAGCTTAGCTAGCGGAGGGAACACTGAAGCTTTCTTT
CASSLASGGNTEAFF
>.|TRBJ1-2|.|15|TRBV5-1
TGCGCCAGCAGCTTGGCCGTGGGGGGAGGCTATGGCTACACCTTC
CASSLAVGGGYGYTF
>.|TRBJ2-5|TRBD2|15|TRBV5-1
TGCGCCAGCAGCTCCCGGACTAGCGGAGAAGAGACCCAGTACTTC
CASSSRTSGEETQYF
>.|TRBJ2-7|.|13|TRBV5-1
TGCGCCAGCAGCTTGGACGGGGCCTACGAGCAGTACTTC
CASSLDGAYEQYF
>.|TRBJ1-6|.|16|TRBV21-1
TGTGCCAGCAGCAACCCTTGCAGGGCAAATAATTCACCCCTCCACTTT
CASSNPCRANNSPLHF
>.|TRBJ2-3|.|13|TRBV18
TGTGCCAGCTCACTTCCAAGCCGGGATACGCAGTATTTT
CASSLPSRDTQYF
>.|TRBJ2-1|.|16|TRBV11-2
TGTGCCAGCAGCCCCTTGGAGGTCAGGGGGGTCAATGAGCAGTTCTTC
CASSPLEVRGVNEQFF
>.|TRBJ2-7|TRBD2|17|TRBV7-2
TGTGCCAGCAGCTATAAACTAGCGGGGGGGCAGAACTACGAGCAGTACTTC
CASSYKLAGGQNYEQYF
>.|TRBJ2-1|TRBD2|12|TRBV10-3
TGTGCCATCTCTAGCGGGGACAATGAGCAGTTCTTC
CAISSGDNEQFF
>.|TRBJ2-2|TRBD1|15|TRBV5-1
TGCGCCAGCAGCCCCGGGACAGGGGTGGCCGGGGAGCTGTTTTTT
CASSPGTGVAGELFF
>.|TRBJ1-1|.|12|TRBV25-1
TGTGCCAGCAGTCTAGGGAACACTGAAGCTTTCTTT
CASSLGNTEAFF
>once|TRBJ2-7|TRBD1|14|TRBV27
TGTGCCAGCAGTTTAGGCAGGGGGTATATCGAGCAGTACTTC
CASSLGRGYIEQYF
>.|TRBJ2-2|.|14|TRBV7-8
TGTGCCAGCAGCTTAGCAGGGGACACCGGGGAGCTGTTTTTT
CASSLAGDTGELFF
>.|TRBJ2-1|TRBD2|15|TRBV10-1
TGCGCCAGCAGTCCTGCGGGGGGCGCCAACAATGAGCAGTTCTTC
CASSPAGGANNEQFF
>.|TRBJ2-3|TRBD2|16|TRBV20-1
TGCAGTGCTAGTCAGACTAGCGGGGGGGCCTCTGATACGCAGTATTTT
CSASQTSGGASDTQYF
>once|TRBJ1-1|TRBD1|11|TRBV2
TGTGCCAGCCGCGGACAGGGTGAAGCTTTCTTT
CASRGQGEAFF
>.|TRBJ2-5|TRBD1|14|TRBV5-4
TGTGCCAGCAGCCGCGGACAGGGAGAAGAGACCCAGTACTTC
CASSRGQGEETQYF
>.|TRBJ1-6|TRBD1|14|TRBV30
TGTGCCTGGAGTCGCTCAGGGGGTGGGTCACCCCTCCACTTT
CAWSRSGGGSPLHF
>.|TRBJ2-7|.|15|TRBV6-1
TGTGCCAGCAGTGAAAGCCGACAGTTTACGTACGAGCAGTACTTC
CASSESRQFTYEQYF
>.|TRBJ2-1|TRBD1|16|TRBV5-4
TGTGCCAGCAACCTTGGGGGGGGACAGGGGGCTCTTGAGCAGTTCTTC
CASNLGGGQGALEQFF